A selection of T cell receptor beta chains follows, all from one sample in a study of vaccination effects on CD4 cells after COVID-19. Assay: immunoSEQ multiplex PCR; the TCRdb copy retains only in-frame clones and omits some. Here the sample spans more than 35,000 clones, about three fifths being singletons. No antigens are known for them. Sequencing was performed on CD4+ T cells from PBMCs cultured with HCoV-OC43 spike peptides, taken before COVID-19 vaccination. These receptor sequences come from a human donor who received a COVID-19 vaccine. CDR3s include the opening cysteine and the closing phenylalanine or tryptophan. D genes are given only for firm matches. Part of the rows lack a size; the others show once, few, many or a class for expanded clones.

j_gene: TRBJ2-5
v_gene: TRBV7-9
d_gene: .
abundance: .
CDR3aa: CASSLVGANQETQYF
CDR3nt: TGTGCCAGCAGCTTAGTTGGGGCAAACCAAGAGACCCAGTACTTC

j_gene: TRBJ1-6
v_gene: TRBV30
d_gene: .
abundance: .
CDR3aa: CAWRVTVYNSPLHF
CDR3nt: TGTGCCTGGAGAGTAACAGTCTATAATTCACCCCTCCACTTT

j_gene: TRBJ1-6
v_gene: TRBV7-8
d_gene: .
abundance: medium-sized
CDR3aa: CASLTGSSYNSPLHF
CDR3nt: TGTGCCAGCTTAACAGGGAGCTCCTATAATTCACCCCTCCACTTT

j_gene: TRBJ1-1
v_gene: TRBV12-5
d_gene: .
abundance: .
CDR3aa: CASGLDGWAEAFF
CDR3nt: TGTGCTAGTGGTTTGGATGGATGGGCTGAAGCTTTCTTT

j_gene: TRBJ2-7
v_gene: TRBV6-5
d_gene: .
abundance: few
CDR3aa: CASSYKAFPTYEQYF
CDR3nt: TGTGCCAGCAGTTACAAGGCCTTCCCAACCTACGAGCAGTACTTC

j_gene: TRBJ2-3
v_gene: TRBV5-4
d_gene: .
abundance: few
CDR3aa: CASSLGRIGGSHSRTDTQYF
CDR3nt: TGTGCCAGCAGCTTGGGAAGAATAGGGGGGTCCCACTCCCGCACAGATACGCAGTATTTT

j_gene: TRBJ2-1
v_gene: TRBV19
d_gene: TRBD2
abundance: once
CDR3aa: CASKGTSGIKFF
CDR3nt: TGTGCCAGTAAGGGGACTAGCGGGATTAAGTTCTTC

j_gene: TRBJ2-3
v_gene: TRBV7-9
d_gene: TRBD2
abundance: few
CDR3aa: CASSSPLAGGPTDTQYF
CDR3nt: TGTGCCAGCAGCTCACCTTTAGCGGGGGGGCCCACAGATACGCAGTATTTT

j_gene: TRBJ1-2
v_gene: TRBV27
d_gene: TRBD1
abundance: .
CDR3aa: CASSDQRGRGYTF
CDR3nt: TGTGCCAGCAGCGACCAGAGGGGGCGAGGCTACACCTTC

j_gene: TRBJ1-2
v_gene: TRBV3-1/TRBV3-2
d_gene: .
abundance: few
CDR3aa: CASSQDSAGYGYTF
CDR3nt: TGTGCCAGCAGCCAAGATTCGGCAGGCTATGGCTACACCTTC

j_gene: TRBJ1-3
v_gene: TRBV5-5
d_gene: .
abundance: .
CDR3aa: CASSLDGGSGNTIYF
CDR3nt: TGTGCCAGCAGCTTGGACGGGGGCTCTGGAAACACCATATATTTT

j_gene: TRBJ1-2
v_gene: TRBV6-2/TRBV6-3
d_gene: .
abundance: .
CDR3aa: CASSLTGRSYGYTF
CDR3nt: TGTGCCAGCAGTTTAACAGGCCGATCCTATGGCTACACCTTC

j_gene: TRBJ2-1
v_gene: TRBV6-1
d_gene: .
abundance: few
CDR3aa: CASSERDNEQFF
CDR3nt: TGTGCCAGCAGTGAACGGGACAATGAGCAGTTCTTC

j_gene: TRBJ2-2
v_gene: TRBV11-2
d_gene: .
abundance: .
CDR3aa: CASSSNPGELFF
CDR3nt: TGTGCCAGCAGCTCGAACCCCGGGGAGCTGTTTTTT

j_gene: TRBJ2-3
v_gene: TRBV3-1/TRBV3-2
d_gene: .
abundance: few
CDR3aa: CASSQEQLSTDTQYF
CDR3nt: TGTGCCAGCAGCCAAGAACAGCTCAGCACAGATACGCAGTATTTT

j_gene: TRBJ2-1
v_gene: TRBV7-8
d_gene: .
abundance: .
CDR3aa: CASNSAVGNNEQFF
CDR3nt: TGTGCCAGCAATTCGGCAGTAGGGAACAATGAGCAGTTCTTC

j_gene: TRBJ2-1
v_gene: TRBV18
d_gene: .
abundance: .
CDR3aa: CASSPQASYNEQFF
CDR3nt: TGTGCCAGCTCACCTCAGGCCTCCTACAATGAGCAGTTCTTC

j_gene: TRBJ1-6
v_gene: TRBV6-5
d_gene: .
abundance: few
CDR3aa: CASSPTYSPLHF
CDR3nt: TGTGCCAGCAGTCCGACATATTCACCCCTCCACTTT

j_gene: TRBJ1-1
v_gene: TRBV4-1
d_gene: TRBD1
abundance: .
CDR3aa: CASSQRTGGGEAFF
CDR3nt: TGCGCCAGCAGCCAGAGGACAGGGGGCGGTGAGGCTTTCTTT

j_gene: TRBJ2-3
v_gene: TRBV12-3/TRBV12-4
d_gene: .
abundance: once
CDR3aa: CASNGDSTDTQYF
CDR3nt: TGTGCTTCCAATGGGGATAGCACAGATACGCAGTATTTT

j_gene: TRBJ2-2
v_gene: TRBV29-1
d_gene: TRBD2
abundance: .
CDR3aa: CSVLRGDPTGELFF
CDR3nt: TGCAGCGTTTTGCGGGGGGATCCAACCGGGGAGCTGTTTTTT

j_gene: TRBJ2-5
v_gene: TRBV20-1
d_gene: .
abundance: .
CDR3aa: CSASPPDRSQETQYF
CDR3nt: TGCAGTGCTAGTCCACCGGACAGAAGTCAAGAGACCCAGTACTTC

j_gene: TRBJ2-5
v_gene: TRBV7-9
d_gene: .
abundance: .
CDR3aa: CASSSAQGASETQYF
CDR3nt: TGTGCCAGCAGCTCCGCGCAGGGTGCGAGCGAGACCCAGTACTTC

j_gene: TRBJ2-5
v_gene: TRBV29-1
d_gene: .
abundance: .
CDR3aa: CSVGREDQETQYF
CDR3nt: TGCAGCGTTGGGAGGGAGGACCAAGAGACCCAGTACTTC

j_gene: TRBJ1-5
v_gene: TRBV6-5
d_gene: TRBD1
abundance: .
CDR3aa: CASSPGTVAYQPQHF
CDR3nt: TGTGCCAGCAGCCCCGGGACAGTGGCATATCAGCCCCAGCATTTT

j_gene: TRBJ1-1
v_gene: TRBV2
d_gene: .
abundance: .
CDR3aa: CASSESPATEAFF
CDR3nt: TGTGCCAGCAGTGAATCCCCCGCCACTGAAGCTTTCTTT

j_gene: TRBJ2-7
v_gene: TRBV10-1
d_gene: .
abundance: .
CDR3aa: CASSRGPREQYF
CDR3nt: TGCGCCAGCAGTCGGGGGCCTCGCGAGCAGTACTTC

j_gene: TRBJ1-1
v_gene: TRBV9
d_gene: .
abundance: few
CDR3aa: CASSKTGNTEAFF
CDR3nt: TGTGCCAGCAGCAAGACAGGGAACACTGAAGCTTTCTTT

j_gene: TRBJ1-5
v_gene: TRBV19
d_gene: .
abundance: .
CDR3aa: CASKRDGPYSNQPQHF
CDR3nt: TGTGCCAGTAAGAGGGACGGACCCTATAGCAATCAGCCCCAGCATTTT

j_gene: TRBJ1-5
v_gene: TRBV5-4
d_gene: .
abundance: .
CDR3aa: CASSLGGDDQPQHF
CDR3nt: TGTGCCAGCAGCTTGGGGGGGGATGATCAGCCCCAGCATTTT

j_gene: TRBJ2-5
v_gene: TRBV5-4
d_gene: .
abundance: .
CDR3aa: CASSLAHGETQYF
CDR3nt: TGTGCCAGCAGCTTGGCTCATGGGGAGACCCAGTACTTC